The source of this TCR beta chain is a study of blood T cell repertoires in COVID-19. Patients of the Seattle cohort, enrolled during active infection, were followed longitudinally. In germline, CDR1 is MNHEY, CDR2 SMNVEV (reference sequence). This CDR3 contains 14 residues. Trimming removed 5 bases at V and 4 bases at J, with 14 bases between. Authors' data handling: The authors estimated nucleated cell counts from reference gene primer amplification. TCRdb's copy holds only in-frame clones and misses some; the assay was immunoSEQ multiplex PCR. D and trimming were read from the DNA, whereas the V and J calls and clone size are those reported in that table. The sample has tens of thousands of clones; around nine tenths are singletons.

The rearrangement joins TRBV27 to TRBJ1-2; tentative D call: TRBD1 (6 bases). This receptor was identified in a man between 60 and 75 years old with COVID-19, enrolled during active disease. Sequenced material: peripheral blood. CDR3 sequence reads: CASSSLTGVYGYTF. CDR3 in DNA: TGTGCCAGCAGTAGCCTGACAGGAGTCTATGGCTACACCTTC.